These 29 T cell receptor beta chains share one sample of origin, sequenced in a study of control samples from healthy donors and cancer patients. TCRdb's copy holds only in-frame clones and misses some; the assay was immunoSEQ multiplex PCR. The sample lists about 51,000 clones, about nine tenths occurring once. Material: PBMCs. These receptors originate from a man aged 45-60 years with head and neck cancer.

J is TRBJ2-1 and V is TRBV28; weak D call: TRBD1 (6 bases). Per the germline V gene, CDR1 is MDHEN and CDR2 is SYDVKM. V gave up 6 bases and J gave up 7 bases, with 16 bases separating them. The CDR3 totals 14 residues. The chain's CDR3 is CASSLKQGKNEQFF. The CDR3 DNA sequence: TGTGCCAGCAGCCTAAAGCAGGGGAAGAATGAGCAGTTCTTC.

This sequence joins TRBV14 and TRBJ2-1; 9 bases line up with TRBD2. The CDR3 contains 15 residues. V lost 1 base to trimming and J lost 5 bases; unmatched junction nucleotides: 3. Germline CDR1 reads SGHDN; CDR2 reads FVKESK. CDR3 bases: TGTGCCAGCAGCCAAGCTTCTAGCGGGGACAATGAGCAGTTCTTC. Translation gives CASSQASSGDNEQFF.

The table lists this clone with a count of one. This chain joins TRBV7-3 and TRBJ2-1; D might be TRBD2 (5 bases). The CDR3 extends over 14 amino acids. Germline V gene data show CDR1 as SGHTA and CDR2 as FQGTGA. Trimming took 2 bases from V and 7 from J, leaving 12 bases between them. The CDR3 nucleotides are TGTGCCAGCAGCTTAGGGCTAGCTTTTAATGAGCAGTTCTTC. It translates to CASSLGLAFNEQFF.

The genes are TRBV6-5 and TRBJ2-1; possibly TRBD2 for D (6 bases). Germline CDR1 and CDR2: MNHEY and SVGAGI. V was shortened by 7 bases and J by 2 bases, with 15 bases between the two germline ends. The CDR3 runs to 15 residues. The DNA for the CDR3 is TGTGCCAGCACCCCCTCTAGCGAGCCCTACAATGAGCAGTTCTTC. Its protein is CASTPSSEPYNEQFF.

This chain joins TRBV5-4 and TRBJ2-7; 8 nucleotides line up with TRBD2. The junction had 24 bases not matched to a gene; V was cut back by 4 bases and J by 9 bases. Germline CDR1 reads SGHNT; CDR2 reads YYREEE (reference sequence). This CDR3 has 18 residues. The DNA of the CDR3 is TGTGCCAGCAGCGGGGCGATCGGACCCCAGCGGGAGTCCGAAAGGCAGTACTTC. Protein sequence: CASSGAIGPQRESERQYF. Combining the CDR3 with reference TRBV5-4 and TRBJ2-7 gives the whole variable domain ETGVTQSPTHLIKTRGQQVTLRCSSQSGHNTVSWYQQALGQGPQFIFQYYREEENGRGNFPPRFSGLQFPNYSSELNVNALELDDSALYLCASSGAIGPQRESERQYFGPGTRLTVT.

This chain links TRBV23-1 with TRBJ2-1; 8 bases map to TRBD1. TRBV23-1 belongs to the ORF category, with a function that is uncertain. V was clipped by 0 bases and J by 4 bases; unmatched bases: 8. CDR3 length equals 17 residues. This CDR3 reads CASSQSETGGTYNEQFF. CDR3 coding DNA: TGCGCCAGCAGTCAATCAGAAACAGGGGGAACTTACAATGAGCAGTTCTTC.

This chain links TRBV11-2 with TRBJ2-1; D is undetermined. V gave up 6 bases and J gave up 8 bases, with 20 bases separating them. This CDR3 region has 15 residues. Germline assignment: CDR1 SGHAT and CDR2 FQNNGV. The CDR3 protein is CASRYGRRKGDEQFF. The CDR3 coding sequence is TGTGCCAGCAGATATGGACGGCGAAAAGGTGATGAGCAGTTCTTC. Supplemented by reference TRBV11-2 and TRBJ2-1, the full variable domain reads EAGVAQSPRYKIIEKRQSVAFWCNPISGHATLYWYQQILGQGPKLLIQFQNNGVVDDSQLPKDRFSAERLKGVDSTLKIQPAKLEDSAVYLCASRYGRRKGDEQFFGPGTRLTVL.

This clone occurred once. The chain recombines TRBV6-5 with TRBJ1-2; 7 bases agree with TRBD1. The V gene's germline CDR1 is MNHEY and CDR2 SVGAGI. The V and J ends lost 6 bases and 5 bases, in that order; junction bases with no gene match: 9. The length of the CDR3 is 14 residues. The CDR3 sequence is CASRGGGRPYGYTF. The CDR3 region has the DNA TGTGCCAGCAGGGGAGGGGGCCGACCATATGGCTACACCTTC.

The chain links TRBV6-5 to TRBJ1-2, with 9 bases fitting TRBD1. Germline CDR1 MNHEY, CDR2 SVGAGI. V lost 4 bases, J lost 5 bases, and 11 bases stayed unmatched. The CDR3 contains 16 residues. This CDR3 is CASSSLKGQGKYGYTF. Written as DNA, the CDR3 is TGTGCCAGCAGTTCGTTGAAGGGACAGGGAAAGTATGGCTACACCTTC.

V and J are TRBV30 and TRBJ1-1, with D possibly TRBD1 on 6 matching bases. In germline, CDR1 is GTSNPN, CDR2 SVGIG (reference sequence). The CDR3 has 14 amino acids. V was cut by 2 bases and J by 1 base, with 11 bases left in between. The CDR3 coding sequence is TGTGCCTGGAGTCCCGGGACAACGAACACTGAAGCTTTCTTT. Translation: CAWSPGTTNTEAFF. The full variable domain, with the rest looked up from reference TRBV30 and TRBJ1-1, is SQTIHQWPATLVQPVGSPLSLECTVEGTSNPNLYWYRQAAGRGLQLLFYSVGIGQISSEVPQNLSASRPQDRQFILSSKKLLLSDSGFYLCAWSPGTTNTEAFFGQGTRLTVV.

For the CDR3, the DNA is TGTGCCAGCAGCCGACAGCCCAGGAGGGAGCTGTTTTTT. Its translation is CASSRQPRRELFF. The chain uses TRBV11-2 and TRBJ2-2; TRBD1 is a possible D gene (5 bases). The CDR3 is made up of 13 amino acids. V dropped 5 bases and J dropped 9 bases, with 13 bases sitting between them. CDR1 is SGHAT, CDR2 FQNNGV, per germline.

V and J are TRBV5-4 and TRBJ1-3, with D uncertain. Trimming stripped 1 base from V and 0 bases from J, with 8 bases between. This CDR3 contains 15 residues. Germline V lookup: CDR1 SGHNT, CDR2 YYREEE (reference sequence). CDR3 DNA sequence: TGTGCCAGCAGCTTGACTACAACCTCTGGAAACACCATATATTTT. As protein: CASSLTTTSGNTIYF.

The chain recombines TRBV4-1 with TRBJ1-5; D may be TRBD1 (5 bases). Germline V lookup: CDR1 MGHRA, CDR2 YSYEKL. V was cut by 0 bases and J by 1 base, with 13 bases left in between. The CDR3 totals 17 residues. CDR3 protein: CASSQEAGGVSNQPQHF. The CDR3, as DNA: TGCGCCAGCAGCCAAGAGGCGGGGGGTGTCAGCAATCAGCCCCAGCATTTT.

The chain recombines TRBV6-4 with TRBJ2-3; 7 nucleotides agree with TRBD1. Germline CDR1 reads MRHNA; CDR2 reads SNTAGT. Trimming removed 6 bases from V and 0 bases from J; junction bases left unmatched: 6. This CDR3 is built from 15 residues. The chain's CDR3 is CASRKDRESTDTQYF. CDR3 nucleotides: TGTGCCAGCAGGAAAGACAGGGAAAGCACAGATACGCAGTATTTT.

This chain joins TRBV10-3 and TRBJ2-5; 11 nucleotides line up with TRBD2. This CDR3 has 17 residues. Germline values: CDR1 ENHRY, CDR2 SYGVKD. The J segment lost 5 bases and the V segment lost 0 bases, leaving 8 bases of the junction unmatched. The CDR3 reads CAISESTSGGARETQYF. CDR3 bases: TGTGCCATCAGTGAGTCCACTAGCGGGGGAGCGAGGGAGACCCAGTACTTC.

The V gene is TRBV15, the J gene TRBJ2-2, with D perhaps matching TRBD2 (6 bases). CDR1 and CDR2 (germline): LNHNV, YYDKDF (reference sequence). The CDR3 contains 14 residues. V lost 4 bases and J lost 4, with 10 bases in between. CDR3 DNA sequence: TGTGCCACCAGCATCGGGGGACTCACCGGGGAGCTGTTTTTT. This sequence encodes CATSIGGLTGELFF.

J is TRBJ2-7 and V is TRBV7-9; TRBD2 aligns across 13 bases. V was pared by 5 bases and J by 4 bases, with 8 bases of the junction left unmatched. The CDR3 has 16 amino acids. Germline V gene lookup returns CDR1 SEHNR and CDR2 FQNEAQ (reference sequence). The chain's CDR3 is CASSRTSGGARYEQYF. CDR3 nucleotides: TGTGCCAGCAGCCGGACTAGCGGGGGAGCTCGGTACGAGCAGTACTTC. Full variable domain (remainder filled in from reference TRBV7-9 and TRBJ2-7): DTGVSQNPRHKITKRGQNVTFRCDPISEHNRLYWYRQTLGQGPEFLTYFQNEAQLEKSRLLSDRFSAERPKGSFSTLEIQRTEQGDSAMYLCASSRTSGGARYEQYFGPGTRLTVT.

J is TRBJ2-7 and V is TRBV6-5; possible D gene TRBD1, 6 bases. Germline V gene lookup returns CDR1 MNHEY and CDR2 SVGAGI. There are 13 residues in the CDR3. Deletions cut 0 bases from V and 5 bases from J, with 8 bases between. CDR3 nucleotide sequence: TGTGCCAGCAGTTACTCTACAGGGAACGAGCAGTACTTC. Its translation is CASSYSTGNEQYF.

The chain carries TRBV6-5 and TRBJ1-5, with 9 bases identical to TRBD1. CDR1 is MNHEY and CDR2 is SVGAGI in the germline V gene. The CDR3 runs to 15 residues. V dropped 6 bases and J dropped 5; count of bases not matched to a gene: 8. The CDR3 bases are TGTGCCAGCAGCCTCACCCGGGACAGGGATCAGCCCCAGCATTTT. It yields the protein CASSLTRDRDQPQHF.

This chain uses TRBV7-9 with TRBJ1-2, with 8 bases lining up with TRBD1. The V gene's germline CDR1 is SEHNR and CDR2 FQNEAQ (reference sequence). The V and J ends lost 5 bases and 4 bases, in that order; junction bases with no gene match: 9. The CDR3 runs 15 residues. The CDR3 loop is CASSTNGQGIYGYTF. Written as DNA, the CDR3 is TGTGCCAGCAGCACTAACGGACAGGGAATCTATGGCTACACCTTC.

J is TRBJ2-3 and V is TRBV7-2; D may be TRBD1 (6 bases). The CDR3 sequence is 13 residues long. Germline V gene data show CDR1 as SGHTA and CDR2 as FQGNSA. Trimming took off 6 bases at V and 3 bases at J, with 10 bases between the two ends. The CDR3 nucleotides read TGTGCCAGCAGGGGCACAGGGACAGATACGCAGTATTTT. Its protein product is CASRGTGTDTQYF.

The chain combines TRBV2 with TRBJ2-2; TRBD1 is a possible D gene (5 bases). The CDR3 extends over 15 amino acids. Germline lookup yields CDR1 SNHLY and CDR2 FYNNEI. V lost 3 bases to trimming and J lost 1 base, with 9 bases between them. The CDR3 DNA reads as TGTGCCAGCAGTGAGGGGCAGTTGAACACCGGGGAGCTGTTTTTT. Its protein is CASSEGQLNTGELFF.

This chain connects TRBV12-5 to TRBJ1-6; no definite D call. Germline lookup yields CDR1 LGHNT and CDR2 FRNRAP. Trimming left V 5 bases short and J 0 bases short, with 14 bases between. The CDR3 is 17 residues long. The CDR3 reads CASGHPDGSSYNSPLHF. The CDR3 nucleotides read TGTGCTAGTGGTCACCCGGACGGCTCCTCCTATAATTCACCCCTCCACTTT.

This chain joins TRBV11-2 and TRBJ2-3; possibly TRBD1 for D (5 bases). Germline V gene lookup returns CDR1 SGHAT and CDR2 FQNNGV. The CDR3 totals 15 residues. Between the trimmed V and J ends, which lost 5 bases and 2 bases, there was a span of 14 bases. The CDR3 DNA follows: TGTGCCAGCAGCCTTCGCGCAGGGCCCACAGATACGCAGTATTTT. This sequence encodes CASSLRAGPTDTQYF.

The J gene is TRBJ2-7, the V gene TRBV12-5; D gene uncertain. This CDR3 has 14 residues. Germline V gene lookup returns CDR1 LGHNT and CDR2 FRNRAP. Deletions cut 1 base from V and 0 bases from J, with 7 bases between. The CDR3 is CASGLGARSYEQYF. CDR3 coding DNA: TGTGCTAGTGGTTTGGGGGCCCGCTCCTACGAGCAGTACTTC.

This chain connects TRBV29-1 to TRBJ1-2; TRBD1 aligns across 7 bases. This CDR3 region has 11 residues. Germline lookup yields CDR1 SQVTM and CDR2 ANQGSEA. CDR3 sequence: CGTGVGYGYTF. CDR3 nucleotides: TGCGGTACAGGGGTTGGGTATGGCTACACCTTC.

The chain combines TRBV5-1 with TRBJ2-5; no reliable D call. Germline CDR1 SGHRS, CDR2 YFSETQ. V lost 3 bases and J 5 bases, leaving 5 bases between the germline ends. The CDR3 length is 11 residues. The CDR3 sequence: CASSWMETQYF. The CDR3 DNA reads TGCGCCAGCAGCTGGATGGAGACCCAGTACTTC.

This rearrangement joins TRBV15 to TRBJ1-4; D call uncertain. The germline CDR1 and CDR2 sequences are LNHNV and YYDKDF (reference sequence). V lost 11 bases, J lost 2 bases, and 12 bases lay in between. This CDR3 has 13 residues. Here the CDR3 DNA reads TGTGCCGCCGGGCGGGTGACTAATGAAAAACTGTTTTTT. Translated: CAAGRVTNEKLFF. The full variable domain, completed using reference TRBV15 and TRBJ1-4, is DAMVIQNPRYQVTQFGKPVTLSCSQTLNHNVMYWYQQKSSQAPKLLFHYYDKDFNNEADTPDNFQSRRPNTSFCFLDIRSPGLGDTAMYLCAAGRVTNEKLFFGSGTQLSVL.

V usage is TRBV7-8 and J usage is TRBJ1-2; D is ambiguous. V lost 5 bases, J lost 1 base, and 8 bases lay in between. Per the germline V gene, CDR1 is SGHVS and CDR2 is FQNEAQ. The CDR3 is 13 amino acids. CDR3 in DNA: TGTGCCAGCAGCCCCGTCGGTAACTATGGCTACACCTTC. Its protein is CASSPVGNYGYTF. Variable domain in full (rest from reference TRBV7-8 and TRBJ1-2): GAGVSQSPRYKVAKRGQDVALRCDPISGHVSLFWYQQALGQGPEFLTYFQNEAQLDKSGLPSDRFFAERPEGSVSTLKIQRTQQEDSAVYLCASSPVGNYGYTFGSGTRLTVV.